This TCR beta chain was sequenced in a study of blood T cell repertoires in COVID-19. Overall study context: Samples taken during acute and convalescent COVID-19 were collected in the United States, Italy and Spain. T cells, B-cell-depleted T cells, or PBMCs provided the cDNA or gDNA that served as material.

Seattle enrolled patients during active infection and tracked them longitudinally. Sequencing was performed with immunoSEQ multiplex PCR; in TCRdb, only in-frame clones are kept and a portion is missing. This table holds about 410,000 clones, 89% found once. The CDR3 has 12 amino acids. In germline, CDR1 is SEHNR, CDR2 FQNEAQ (reference sequence). Between the trimmed V and J ends, which lost 8 bases and 3 bases, there was a span of 10 bases. A few counts support this clone. The sample consisted of peripheral blood. J is TRBJ1-2 and V is TRBV7-9; perhaps TRBD1 as D (5 bases). The TCR originated in a woman in her forties with COVID-19, enrolled during active disease. The CDR3 protein is CASWGDDYGYTF. CDR3 bases: TGTGCCAGCTGGGGGGACGACTATGGCTACACCTTC. Together with reference TRBV7-9 and TRBJ1-2, the CDR3 gives the full variable domain: DTGVSQNPRHKITKRGQNVTFRCDPISEHNRLYWYRQTLGQGPEFLTYFQNEAQLEKSRLLSDRFSAERPKGSFSTLEIQRTEQGDSAMYLCASWGDDYGYTFGSGTRLTVV.